Following are 13 T cell receptor beta chains from one sample sequenced in a study of cytomegalovirus exposure and HLA in healthy donors. With 60 Vbeta and 13 Jbeta primers, the PCR was carried out. Measured with immunoSEQ multiplex PCR; TCRdb has only the in-frame clones, and not every one. The data hold approximately 110,000 clones, with 73% observed a single time. What was sequenced was PBMCs. The receptors derive from a woman in her thirties or forties in good health and CMV-seronegative.

V and J are TRBV5-6 and TRBJ1-1, with TRBD1 identical over 9 bases. Germline-derived CDR1 and CDR2 are SGHDT and YYEEEE. V dropped 4 bases and J dropped 5; count of bases not matched to a gene: 6. The CDR3 extends over 14 amino acids. CDR3 DNA sequence: TGTGCCAGCAGCCAGACAGGGGGTAGGACTGAAGCTTTCTTT. This translates into CASSQTGGRTEAFF.

This clone was seen a single time. The genes are TRBV10-3 and TRBJ2-5, with 10 bases lining up with TRBD1. Germline lookup yields CDR1 ENHRY and CDR2 SYGVKD. Trimming took 6 bases from V and 5 from J; bases not matched to a gene: 6. The CDR3 is 14 residues long. In DNA form, the CDR3 reads TGTGCCATCAGCGCGACAGGGGGCAGGGAGACCCAGTACTTC. As protein: CAISATGGRETQYF.

V and J are TRBV30 and TRBJ2-4; D perhaps matches TRBD2 (5 bases). V shed 5 bases and J shed 7 bases, with 21 bases lying between them. The V gene's germline CDR1 is GTSNPN and CDR2 SVGIG (reference sequence). This CDR3 is built from 15 residues. The CDR3 DNA reads TGTGCCTGGGGCTGGGCTAGCCGAACCGGGAACATTCAGTACTTC. Its protein product is CAWGWASRTGNIQYF. Looking up the rest from reference TRBV30 and TRBJ2-4 gives the full variable domain: SQTIHQWPATLVQPVGSPLSLECTVEGTSNPNLYWYRQAAGRGLQLLFYSVGIGQISSEVPQNLSASRPQDRQFILSSKKLLLSDSGFYLCAWGWASRTGNIQYFGAGTRLSVL.

The chain uses TRBV10-2 and TRBJ2-2; 7 bases are shared with TRBD1. V shed 3 bases and J 4 bases; nucleotides not matched to a gene: 5. Germline V lookup: CDR1 WSHSY, CDR2 SAAADI. The CDR3 spans 15 residues. As DNA, the CDR3 is TGCGCCAGCAGTGAAAAGGGGGCGTCCACCGGGGAGCTGTTTTTT. This encodes CASSEKGASTGELFF.

This chain connects TRBV4-3 to TRBJ1-3, with D maybe TRBD1 (5 bases). V gave up 0 bases and J gave up 1 base, with 10 bases separating them. Looked up from germline, CDR1 is LGHNA and CDR2 is YSLEER. This CDR3 is built from 16 residues. The CDR3 sequence: CASSQDSPGSGNTIYF. The CDR3 coding sequence is TGCGCCAGCAGCCAAGATAGCCCAGGGTCTGGAAACACCATATATTTT.

V gene TRBV11-3 combines with J gene TRBJ2-3, with D possibly being TRBD1 (6 bases). This CDR3 is 15 amino acids long. V lost 3 bases and J lost 3, with 13 bases in between. The germline V gene encodes CDR1 SGHNT and CDR2 YENEEA. The CDR3 protein is CASSFGRGTTDTQYF. The CDR3 DNA follows: TGTGCCAGCAGCTTTGGAAGGGGGACGACAGATACGCAGTATTTT.

The chain employs TRBV6-1 and TRBJ2-2; TRBD2 might be the D (6 bases). Germline V gene data show CDR1 as MNHNS and CDR2 as SASEGT. CDR3 length: 15 amino acids. Trimming cost V 5 bases and J 1 base, with 11 bases left between them. Written as DNA, the CDR3 is TGTGCCAGCAGTAGGGGACTTATGAACACCGGGGAGCTGTTTTTT. This gives the protein CASSRGLMNTGELFF.

This chain uses TRBV10-3 with TRBJ1-1, with 10 bases matching TRBD1. Trimming cost V 6 bases and J 2 bases; bases outside gene matches: 3. The germline gives CDR1 ENHRY, CDR2 SYGVKD. The CDR3 totals 14 residues. This chain's CDR3 is CAISGQGGNTEAFF. The DNA for the CDR3 is TGTGCCATCAGCGGACAGGGGGGAAACACTGAAGCTTTCTTT.

The genes are TRBV7-9 and TRBJ1-6; the match to TRBD1 covers 7 bases. CDR3 length: 15 residues. Looked up from germline, CDR1 is SEHNR and CDR2 is FQNEAQ (reference sequence). J lost 9 bases, V lost 7 bases, and 12 bases had no gene match. The CDR3 DNA reads TGTGCCAGCACCCTCACAGGGGTGGGGGGTTCACCCCTCCACTTT. It yields the protein CASTLTGVGGSPLHF. The whole variable domain, remainder taken from reference TRBV7-9 and TRBJ1-6, is DTGVSQNPRHKITKRGQNVTFRCDPISEHNRLYWYRQTLGQGPEFLTYFQNEAQLEKSRLLSDRFSAERPKGSFSTLEIQRTEQGDSAMYLCASTLTGVGGSPLHFGNGTRLTVT.

The chain is built from TRBV19 and TRBJ1-1; weak D call: TRBD1 (5 bases). The CDR3 spans 18 residues. CDR1 is LNHDA and CDR2 is SQIVND in the germline V gene (reference sequence). Trimming removed 6 bases at V and 0 bases at J, with 23 bases between. DNA of the CDR3: TGTGCCAGTAGGATTCAGGGATCCGGTTCGACTGTGAACACTGAAGCTTTCTTT. Translated: CASRIQGSGSTVNTEAFF.

This clone was counted ten times or more. The V call is TRBV11-2, the J call TRBJ2-7; 15 bases match TRBD2. The V gene's germline CDR1 is SGHAT and CDR2 FQNNGV. The CDR3 extends over 17 amino acids. Trimming removed 1 base from V and 7 bases from J; junction bases left unmatched: 8. The CDR3 reads CASSLGWTSGRAWEQYF. In DNA, the CDR3 is TGTGCCAGCAGCTTAGGATGGACTAGCGGGAGGGCGTGGGAGCAGTACTTC.

The chain couples TRBV10-3 to TRBJ2-7; TRBD2 aligns across 8 bases. Germline V gives CDR1 ENHRY, CDR2 SYGVKD. This CDR3 has 14 amino acids. The J segment lost 7 bases and the V segment lost 3 bases, leaving 8 bases of the junction unmatched. The CDR3 sequence is CAISDSGESREQYF. The CDR3 DNA follows: TGTGCCATCAGTGATAGCGGGGAAAGTCGTGAGCAGTACTTC.

This sequence joins TRBV12-5 and TRBJ2-1, with 10 bases identical to TRBD2. The CDR3 is 16 residues long. J gave up 7 bases and V 0 bases, and 6 bases lay outside the gene matches. Germline V CDR1 and CDR2: LGHNT, FRNRAP. CDR3: CASGLVGAGGLNEQFF. CDR3 DNA sequence: TGTGCTAGTGGTTTGGTGGGAGCGGGGGGGCTTAATGAGCAGTTCTTC.